What follows are 30 T cell receptor beta chains derived from one specimen sequenced in a study of CD8+ T cells in alopecia areata. Treatment in this sample: oral pan-JAK inhibitor, 5-10 mg twice daily. RNA was extracted and reverse transcribed into cDNA as the sequencing template. Using immunoSEQ multiplex PCR, the repertoire was profiled, and TCRdb retains in-frame clones only, with some absent. The sample records approximately 180,000 clones, 50% to 70% being singletons. Sequenced material: CD4+ T cells sorted from blood, taken around week 50, from a patient treated with tofacitinib. All receptors derive from a human donor with alopecia areata.

The chain uses TRBV30 and TRBJ2-5; 7 nucleotides align to TRBD1. CDR1 and CDR2 (germline): GTSNPN, SVGIG (reference sequence). This CDR3 spans 16 amino acids. With 5 bases clipped from V and 6 bases from J, the junction kept 18 bases outside the gene matches. The CDR3 protein is CAWDSVGAGGRQTQYF. Written as DNA, the CDR3 is TGTGCCTGGGATAGCGTTGGGGCAGGGGGTCGCCAGACCCAGTACTTC.

This rearrangement joins TRBV6-5 to TRBJ1-6, with unresolved D. This CDR3 contains 14 residues. Germline assignment: CDR1 MNHEY and CDR2 SVGAGI. V was cut by 5 bases and J by 1 base, with 6 bases left in between. CDR3 protein: CASSRGSYNSPLHF. The CDR3, as DNA: TGTGCCAGCAGTCGAGGTTCCTATAATTCACCCCTCCACTTT.

J is TRBJ1-1 and V is TRBV7-2, with 7 positions matching TRBD1. Per the germline V gene, CDR1 is SGHTA and CDR2 is FQGNSA. The CDR3 contains 14 residues. The V gene end was trimmed by 4 bases and the J gene end by 1 base; junction bases not matched to a gene: 3. The CDR3 loop reads CASSSQGRNTEAFF. As DNA, the CDR3 is TGTGCCAGCAGCTCACAGGGGAGGAACACTGAAGCTTTCTTT.

The chain uses TRBV29-1 and TRBJ2-5, with D possibly TRBD1 on 6 matching bases. Germline assignment: CDR1 SQVTM and CDR2 ANQGSEA. This CDR3 is 12 amino acids long. Trimming took off 4 bases at V and 5 bases at J, with 11 bases between the two ends. The CDR3 bases are TGCAGCGTTGGAACAGGGCCGGAGACCCAGTACTTC. This sequence encodes CSVGTGPETQYF.

The chain links TRBV2 to TRBJ1-1, with 8 bases identical to TRBD1. CDR3 length: 15 amino acids. Germline trimming cut 10 bases from V and 7 bases from J; bases unmatched to any gene: 17. The V gene's germline CDR1 is SNHLY and CDR2 FYNNEI. The CDR3 spells CATVGQGRLGGEAFF. In DNA, the CDR3 is TGTGCCACCGTCGGACAGGGACGTCTTGGAGGTGAAGCTTTCTTT.

This chain uses TRBV29-1 with TRBJ1-2; perhaps TRBD1 as D (5 bases). The V and J ends lost 7 bases and 5 bases respectively, with 23 bases between them. The CDR3 sequence is 15 residues long. Per the germline V gene, CDR1 is SQVTM and CDR2 is ANQGSEA. The CDR3 reads CSGGTPSGTKYGYTF. The CDR3 region has the DNA TGCAGCGGTGGGACTCCATCGGGGACCAAATATGGCTACACCTTC. Based on the CDR3 plus reference TRBV29-1 and TRBJ1-2, the full variable domain is SAVISQKPSRDICQRGTSLTIQCQVDSQVTMMFWYRQQPGQSLTLIATANQGSEATYESGFVIDKFPISRPNLTFSTLTVSNMSPEDSSIYLCSGGTPSGTKYGYTFGSGTRLTVV.

This rearrangement joins TRBV5-4 to TRBJ2-3; 10 nucleotides agree with TRBD2. The CDR3 contains 16 residues. The germline V gene encodes CDR1 SGHNT and CDR2 YYREEE (reference sequence). Unmatched junction bases numbered 5, after V lost 4 bases and J lost 0 bases. CDR3 sequence (DNA): TGTGCCAGCAGCCTCCAACTAGCGGGAAGCACAGATACGCAGTATTTT. This encodes CASSLQLAGSTDTQYF. Full variable domain (remainder filled in from reference TRBV5-4 and TRBJ2-3): ETGVTQSPTHLIKTRGQQVTLRCSSQSGHNTVSWYQQALGQGPQFIFQYYREEENGRGNFPPRFSGLQFPNYSSELNVNALELDDSALYLCASSLQLAGSTDTQYFGPGTRLTVL.

The chain links TRBV28 to TRBJ2-7; weak D call: TRBD1 (5 bases). CDR1 is MDHEN and CDR2 is SYDVKM in the germline V gene. Between the trimmed V and J ends, which lost 3 bases and 2 bases, there was a span of 14 bases. The CDR3 is 15 amino acids. CDR3 sequence reads: CASSLVQGSPYEQYF. The CDR3 nucleotides are TGTGCCAGCAGTTTGGTCCAGGGTTCCCCCTACGAGCAGTACTTC.

Here the CDR3 reads CASSVVGSTEAFF. The CDR3 DNA reads as TGTGCCAGCAGCGTAGTCGGAAGCACTGAAGCTTTCTTT. The V gene is TRBV9, the J gene TRBJ1-1; D unresolved. This CDR3 spans 13 amino acids. Germline V gives CDR1 SGDLS, CDR2 YYNGEE. The ends were cut back, 0 bases at V and 4 bases at J, with 7 bases in the middle.

This clone was seen just once. The J gene is TRBJ1-1, the V gene TRBV29-1; D not certain. The germline V gene encodes CDR1 SQVTM and CDR2 ANQGSEA. Trimming removed 6 bases from V and 1 base from J, with 12 bases in between. This CDR3 has 13 residues. In DNA, the CDR3 is TGCAGCGTGGCGAGGAAGGGGAACACTGAAGCTTTCTTT. Translated: CSVARKGNTEAFF.

This clone was recorded only once. The chain couples TRBV5-1 to TRBJ1-1, with D tentatively TRBD1 (5 bases). Trimming stripped 0 bases from V and 6 bases from J, with 12 bases between. From germline, CDR1 is SGHRS and CDR2 YFSETQ. This CDR3 contains 14 residues. The CDR3 coding sequence is TGCGCCAGCAGCTTGGGACAGAGCTTCGCTGAAGCTTTCTTT. This encodes CASSLGQSFAEAFF.

This chain joins TRBV14 and TRBJ1-6; no definite D call. With 2 bases removed from V and 9 bases from J, the gap between germline ends came to 14 bases. Germline CDR1 is SGHDN and CDR2 is FVKESK. CDR3 length: 15 amino acids. The CDR3 sequence is CASSQWPNGFSPLHF. The CDR3 nucleotides read TGTGCCAGCAGCCAATGGCCTAACGGGTTTTCACCCCTCCACTTT.

The chain combines TRBV2 with TRBJ1-2; a weak D match, TRBD1 (6 bases). V shed 6 bases and J shed 2 bases, with 10 bases lying between them. The CDR3 extends over 13 amino acids. CDR1 is SNHLY and CDR2 is FYNNEI in the germline V gene. The CDR3 bases are TGTGCCAGCAGGGACAGCGGGAACTATGGCTACACCTTC. The encoded protein is CASRDSGNYGYTF.

In its sample, this clone was seen a few times. This CDR3 is also generated by other DNA sequences in the sample. The CDR3 nucleotides are TGCAGCGTCTTGGGACAGCTTAACACTGAAGCTTTCTTT. Its protein is CSVLGQLNTEAFF. V gene TRBV29-1 combines with J gene TRBJ1-1; 7 bases match TRBD1. The CDR3 is 13 amino acids. CDR1 and CDR2 from the germline V gene are SQVTM and ANQGSEA. The V and J ends lost 6 bases and 2 bases, in that order; junction bases with no gene match: 6.

The gene calls are TRBV30 and TRBJ1-2, with TRBD1 identical over 9 bases. The CDR3 loop spans 15 amino acids. Losses at the gene ends were 1 base for V and 4 bases for J; bases not matched to a gene: 7. Germline V gene data show CDR1 as GTSNPN and CDR2 as SVGIG (reference sequence). CDR3 bases: TGTGCCTGGAGTGCCCGGGACAGGGCTTTCTATGGCTACACCTTC. Translating it yields CAWSARDRAFYGYTF.

This clone was counted only a few times. The chain joins TRBV19 to TRBJ2-3, with 13 bases matching TRBD2. The CDR3 loop spans 15 amino acids. After removal of 4 bases from V and 7 bases from J, the junction contained 5 bases not matched to a gene. Germline CDR1 is LNHDA and CDR2 is SQIVND (reference sequence). CDR3 in DNA: TGTGCCAGTAGTACCACTAGCGGGGGGGCAAATACGCAGTATTTT. Residues: CASSTTSGGANTQYF.

This clone appeared a few times. The V gene is TRBV29-1, the J gene TRBJ2-5; D gene uncertain. The germline V and J ends were trimmed by 3 bases and 9 bases, with 14 bases remaining between them. Looked up from germline, CDR1 is SQVTM and CDR2 is ANQGSEA. This CDR3 has 12 residues. The CDR3 DNA reads TGCAGCGTTGATTTGGACGGTGGGGCCCAGTACTTC. Translated, it gives CSVDLDGGAQYF. The full variable domain, in which reference TRBV29-1 and TRBJ2-5 provide the parts outside the CDR3, is SAVISQKPSRDICQRGTSLTIQCQVDSQVTMMFWYRQQPGQSLTLIATANQGSEATYESGFVIDKFPISRPNLTFSTLTVSNMSPEDSSIYLCSVDLDGGAQYFGPGTRLLVL.

This chain joins TRBV29-1 and TRBJ1-2; no clear D gene. Per the germline V gene, CDR1 is SQVTM and CDR2 is ANQGSEA. Trimming shortened V by 7 bases and J by 6 bases, and 9 bases separated the two germline ends. There are 10 residues in the CDR3. As DNA, the CDR3 is TGCAGCGGCCTTAAAGATGGCTACACCTTC. Encoded protein: CSGLKDGYTF.

This clone was observed a single time. The rearrangement uses TRBV30 and TRBJ1-2, with D perhaps matching TRBD1 (6 bases). There are 13 residues in the CDR3. Germline-derived CDR1 and CDR2 are GTSNPN and SVGIG (reference sequence). Trimming took 7 bases from V and 1 from J, leaving 13 bases between them. The CDR3: CALNRVSNYGYTF. CDR3 DNA: TGTGCCTTGAACAGGGTTAGTAACTATGGCTACACCTTC. The full variable domain, its missing parts supplied by reference TRBV30 and TRBJ1-2, is SQTIHQWPATLVQPVGSPLSLECTVEGTSNPNLYWYRQAAGRGLQLLFYSVGIGQISSEVPQNLSASRPQDRQFILSSKKLLLSDSGFYLCALNRVSNYGYTFGSGTRLTVV.

This chain joins TRBV4-3 and TRBJ2-6, with D maybe TRBD1 (6 bases). Germline CDR1 and CDR2: LGHNA and YSLEER. The V gene lost 0 bases and the J gene lost 2 bases, with 11 bases spanning the gap. The CDR3 runs to 17 residues. The CDR3 DNA sequence: TGCGCCAGCAGCCAAGATTTGAGGGGGACTGGGGCCAACGTCCTGACTTTC. Its translation: CASSQDLRGTGANVLTF.

The genes are TRBV10-3 and TRBJ1-1; 9 bases agree with TRBD1. J lost 0 bases, V lost 10 bases, and 9 bases had no gene match. CDR3 length: 15 residues. The germline V gene encodes CDR1 ENHRY and CDR2 SYGVKD. Written as DNA, the CDR3 is TGTGCCACGCGGGACAGGGAAGACATGAACACTGAAGCTTTCTTT. It encodes CATRDREDMNTEAFF.

This sequence joins TRBV6-6 and TRBJ2-3; 8 positions agree with TRBD2. The CDR3 spans 16 residues. Germline CDR1 reads MNHNY; CDR2 reads SVGAGI (reference sequence). The V and J ends lost 6 bases and 10 bases, in that order; junction bases with no gene match: 18. In DNA, the CDR3 is TGTGCCAGCAGGAACCACGTTGGCGGGGGGATTTACGCGCAGTATTTT. This translates into CASRNHVGGGIYAQYF.

This chain's CDR3 is CAGRFTGTLLTGELFF. The CDR3 DNA sequence: TGTGCCGGAAGGTTTACCGGGACACTTCTTACCGGGGAGCTGTTTTTT. The J gene is TRBJ2-2, the V gene TRBV30; TRBD1 is a possible D gene (6 bases). The germline gives CDR1 GTSNPN, CDR2 SVGIG (reference sequence). V was pared by 8 bases and J by 5 bases, with 24 bases between. This CDR3 region has 16 residues.

The rearrangement joins TRBV4-3 to TRBJ2-1, with D maybe TRBD2 (6 bases). CDR1 LGHNA and CDR2 YSLEER come from the germline V gene. V lost 1 base and J 4 bases, leaving 23 bases between the germline ends. The CDR3 is 19 amino acids. CDR3 DNA: TGCGCCAGCAGCCAAGCCGAGGGACTCCTAAGGGTGGATTACAATGAGCAGTTCTTC. Its protein product is CASSQAEGLLRVDYNEQFF.

The chain joins TRBV7-2 to TRBJ1-5; D unclear. The germline CDR1 and CDR2 sequences are SGHTA and FQGNSA. The CDR3 length is 14 residues. V gave up 5 bases and J gave up 0 bases, with 8 bases separating them. The CDR3 coding sequence is TGTGCCAGCAGCCGGACCTCTAGCAATCAGCCCCAGCATTTT. Translation gives CASSRTSSNQPQHF.

The chain uses TRBV27 and TRBJ1-1; 8 positions match TRBD1. The trim removed 5 bases at V and 4 bases at J, leaving 6 bases unmatched. This CDR3 has 14 residues. The V gene's germline CDR1 is MNHEY and CDR2 SMNVEV (reference sequence). CDR3 DNA: TGTGCCAGCAGTCCAGGACAGGGTTTCACTGAAGCTTTCTTT. It specifies CASSPGQGFTEAFF.

The rearrangement links TRBV5-6 to TRBJ1-4; D is uncertain. The germline V gene has CDR1 SGHDT and CDR2 YYEEEE. V was clipped by 2 bases and J by 5 bases, with 19 bases between them. The CDR3 runs 17 residues. CDR3 region: CASSFASVWAPNEKLFF. As DNA, the CDR3 is TGTGCCAGCAGCTTCGCCTCGGTCTGGGCACCGAATGAAAAACTGTTTTTT.

The V and J genes are TRBV30 and TRBJ1-2, with 8 bases aligning to TRBD1. The CDR3 covers 13 residues. V shed 2 bases and J 10 bases; nucleotides not matched to a gene: 9. Germline CDR1 reads GTSNPN; CDR2 reads SVGIG (reference sequence). The CDR3 DNA sequence: TGTGCCTGGAGTACAGGGGGGAGTTATTTCTACACCTTC. As protein: CAWSTGGSYFYTF.

The sample holds one count of this clone. The V and J genes are TRBV25-1 and TRBJ1-3; tentatively, D is TRBD1 (5 bases). Trimming shortened V by 7 bases and J by 4 bases, and 11 bases separated the two germline ends. Germline assignment: CDR1 MGHDK and CDR2 SYGVNS. This CDR3 is built from 13 residues. The CDR3 region is CASTGLRGNTIYF. CDR3 in DNA: TGTGCCAGCACAGGGTTGCGGGGAAACACCATATATTTT. Combining the CDR3 with reference TRBV25-1 and TRBJ1-3 gives the whole variable domain EADIYQTPRYLVIGTGKKITLECSQTMGHDKMYWYQQDPGMELHLIHYSYGVNSTEKGDLSSESTVSRIRTEHFPLTLESARPSHTSQYLCASTGLRGNTIYFGEGSWLTVV.

The V gene is TRBV7-9, the J gene TRBJ2-7; TRBD1 might be the D (6 bases). This CDR3 has 15 amino acids. The germline CDR1 and CDR2 sequences are SEHNR and FQNEAQ (reference sequence). Trimming pared 5 bases from V and 2 bases from J, leaving 16 bases between. This CDR3 is CASSLDGTRTYEQYF. The CDR3 nucleotides read TGTGCCAGCAGCCTGGACGGGACACGTACCTACGAGCAGTACTTC. Combining the CDR3 with reference TRBV7-9 and TRBJ2-7 gives the whole variable domain DTGVSQNPRHKITKRGQNVTFRCDPISEHNRLYWYRQTLGQGPEFLTYFQNEAQLEKSRLLSDRFSAERPKGSFSTLEIQRTEQGDSAMYLCASSLDGTRTYEQYFGPGTRLTVT.